This TCR beta chain was sequenced for a study of circulating CD8 cells and anti-PD-1 response in melanoma (TCRdb year 2020). As for the study more broadly: Patients received nivolumab intravenously at 3 mg/kg every 2 weeks. Of the 13 patients in the melanoma cohort, seven received anti-PD-1 as first-line therapy and six had prior targeted therapy or immunotherapy. Patients with complete or partial responses were counted as responders, while patients with stable or progressive disease (RECIST v1.1) were counted as non-responders. A total of 11 melanoma patients were included in the TCR repertoire analysis, 4 of them responders and 7 non-responders. PD-1 on on-treatment samples was detected using a biotinylated anti-human IgG4 antibody. Points the paper makes about the study in general: Only baseline and M1 samples, drawn from a small cohort with few responders, went into the published TCR repertoire comparisons. Repertoires were mostly private between subsets, with fewer than 7.5% of TRB clonotypes shared at M1, and the greatest sharing occurred between DPOS and TIGIT. The cohort included both treatment-naive and previously treated patients, and the authors noted that this mix could influence results. Because material was limited, experiments were generally done without replicates. Because tumor material was not accessible, tumor reactivity was instead assessed by peptide assays on expanded sorted subsets. Diversity was greatest in the DNEG repertoire, PD-1 and DPOS had similar and higher clonality, and TIGIT repertoires had the lowest diversity.

From the germline V gene, CDR1 is SGHTA and CDR2 is FQGNSA. The CDR3 sequence holds 15 residues, the cysteine and phenylalanine included. The read is trimmed to its CDR3 DNA, 45 bases read in frame from base 1. V loses 6 bases of germline sequence and J loses 3 bases, and the interval between the two ends is 12 bases. Using a BD FACSAria II cell sorter, four subsets defined by PD-1 and/or TIGIT were sorted out of live CD3+CD8+TCRalphabeta+ cells. To characterize how relevant each subset is to anti-PD-1 therapy response, circulating CD8 T cells were sorted into four subsets based on PD-1 and TIGIT expression. For every sorted CD8 T-cell subset, sequencing covered both the TCR alpha and the TCR beta chains. Peripheral blood was collected before the first anti-PD-1 injection, after two injections and after four injections. Ficoll gradient centrifugation was used to isolate PBMCs right away. Until use, PBMCs were kept cryopreserved in liquid nitrogen in RPMI containing 20% FCS and approximately 9.5% DMSO. Thawed PBMCs were stained with a viability dye and antibodies against CD3, CD8alpha, TCRalphabeta, PD-1 and TIGIT. Total RNA was extracted with the RNeasy Kit, and every sample reached a RIN above 7.

Sequenced on a NextSeq 500. The QIAseq Immune Repertoire RNA Library Kit, Human TCR Panel, was used to prepare TCR libraries from roughly 14 ng of total RNA. The TCR libraries were sequenced on an Illumina NextSeq using a Mid Output V2 kit and asymmetric 261x41 paired-end reads. Each TCR library was diluted to approximately 3.7 nM, after which the TCR libraries were pooled, denatured and loaded at around 1 pM. In the paper's pipeline: TCR FASTQ files were processed in the QIAGEN GeneGlobe Data Analysis Center, with downstream analysis in R 3.5.2. Clonality was calculated as one minus Shannon entropy normalized by the log of the number of unique productive sequences. TRA or TRB clonotypes differing in abundance between baseline and M1 were identified within each subset by Fisher exact tests at 5% FDR. Differentially abundant clonotypes were categorized as emerging, expanding, contracting or non-expanding/contracting. Repertoire overlap between patients was measured with Morisita's overlap index. TCRdb handled the public reads itself, with Q25 trimming in fastp and clone calling in MiXCR, and kept productive beta chains. CDR3 protein sequences are deduplicated, and each keeps its most common genes and DNA. These V and J calls rely on TCRdb rather than the paper's analysis. The sample records under 400 distinct CDR3 sequences, about 8% of which are singletons. The ten largest clones add up to more than 35% of the sample.

This clonotype is considered medium-sized (0.01 to 0.1%). The specificity of this receptor is unknown. No base quality information exists; no much larger clone differs at one position. This sequence originates from a human donor with melanoma. The V gene is TRBV7-2 and the J gene is TRBJ1-6; 6 matching bases give a weak D call of TRBD1. Specimen: CD8+ T cells from PBMCs, collected at baseline or after one month of anti-PD-1 therapy (not recorded which). The DNA sequence is as follows: TGTGCCAGCAGTTTAACGACAGGCTATAATTCACCCCTCCACTTT. Its translation is CASSLTTGYNSPLHF.